These T cell receptor beta chains were read from a single sample in a study of blood T cell repertoires in COVID-19. The method was immunoSEQ multiplex PCR; TCRdb's version includes in-frame clones alone and lacks a portion of them. The sample has hundreds of thousands of clones; 83% are singletons. What was sequenced was PBMCs or T cells enriched from blood (not recorded which). Receptors were obtained from a woman aged 40 to 49 who had been exposed to COVID-19. Both conserved end residues are part of each CDR3. D genes are given only for firm matches. Where a row states a size, it is once, few, many or the class of an expanded clone; other rows omit it.

J,V,size,D,CDR3,DNA
TRBJ2-7,TRBV2,few,.,CASSDWAGQYF,TGTGCCAGCAGTGATTGGGCTGGGCAGTACTTC
TRBJ1-2,TRBV7-2,few,.,CASSPSQGIGYGYTF,TGTGCCAGCAGCCCGTCACAGGGAATCGGCTATGGCTACACCTTC
TRBJ2-4,TRBV7-2,.,.,CASSPEGGVGIQYF,TGTGCCAGCAGCCCCGAGGGAGGTGTCGGCATTCAGTACTTC
TRBJ1-5,TRBV28,.,.,CASSLRENQPQHF,TGTGCCAGCAGTTTGAGGGAGAATCAGCCCCAGCATTTT
TRBJ2-2,TRBV7-3,.,TRBD1,CASSSPGQGNTGELFF,TGTGCCAGCAGCTCCCCGGGACAGGGGAACACCGGGGAGCTGTTTTTT
TRBJ1-2,TRBV29-1,.,TRBD1,CSVRQGDYGYTF,TGCAGCGTACGACAGGGGGACTATGGCTACACCTTC
TRBJ1-1,TRBV2,.,.,CASSLQGNMNTEAFF,TGTGCCAGCAGCCTGCAGGGTAACATGAACACTGAAGCTTTCTTT
TRBJ1-6,TRBV7-2,.,.,CASSLDGGVNSPLHF,TGTGCCAGCAGCTTAGATGGGGGGGTAAATTCACCCCTCCACTTT
TRBJ1-2,TRBV7-2,few,.,CASSETREDYGYTF,TGTGCCAGCAGCGAGACGAGGGAGGACTATGGCTACACCTTC
TRBJ2-4,TRBV6-5,.,.,CASSYPDSYGIQYF,TGTGCCAGCAGTTACCCCGACAGCTACGGCATTCAGTACTTC
TRBJ2-7,TRBV5-5,.,TRBD1,CASSQTGGSYEQYF,TGTGCCAGCAGCCAAACAGGGGGCTCCTACGAGCAGTACTTC
TRBJ1-1,TRBV9,.,.,CASSVSWLNTEAFF,TGTGCCAGCAGCGTCAGTTGGCTGAACACTGAAGCTTTCTTT
TRBJ1-2,TRBV2,.,.,CASSDADYYGYTF,TGTGCCAGCAGTGATGCGGACTACTATGGCTACACCTTC
TRBJ1-1,TRBV9,.,TRBD1,CASSANSGTENTEAFF,TGTGCCAGCAGCGCCAATTCCGGGACAGAAAACACTGAAGCTTTCTTT
TRBJ2-5,TRBV7-2,.,TRBD1,CASSSRQGSETQYF,TGTGCCAGCAGCTCCCGACAGGGTTCGGAGACCCAGTACTTC
TRBJ2-7,TRBV27,.,.,CASSLSPVRGAYF,TGTGCCAGCAGTTTATCGCCGGTGCGGGGCGCGTACTTC
TRBJ1-1,TRBV7-2,many,.,CASSPTTANTEAFF,TGTGCCAGCAGCCCAACGACAGCGAACACTGAAGCTTTCTTT
TRBJ2-5,TRBV5-1,.,TRBD1,CASSLVAGGAETQYF,TGCGCCAGCAGCTTGGTGGCAGGGGGTGCAGAGACCCAGTACTTC
TRBJ1-2,TRBV6-5,.,.,CASRVDSNYGYTF,TGTGCCAGCAGGGTCGACAGTAACTATGGCTACACCTTC
TRBJ2-7,TRBV15,few,.,CATSRERLEHSYEQYF,TGTGCCACCAGCAGAGAACGGCTAGAACATTCCTACGAGCAGTACTTC
TRBJ1-1,TRBV7-9,few,.,CASSLGSGVNTEAFF,TGTGCCAGCAGCTTGGGATCGGGAGTGAACACTGAAGCTTTCTTT
TRBJ1-1,TRBV28,.,.,CASSLSSAGKAEAFF,TGTGCCAGCAGTTTAAGCTCGGCAGGGAAAGCTGAAGCTTTCTTT
TRBJ2-7,TRBV21-1,.,.,CASSRGGDTRLLCEQYF,TGTGCCAGCAGCAGAGGGGGGGACACTAGGCTCCTTTGCGAGCAGTACTTC
TRBJ2-7,TRBV3-1/TRBV3-2,.,.,CASSPPIPSNEQYF,TGTGCCAGCAGCCCGCCCATCCCCTCTAACGAGCAGTACTTC
TRBJ2-2,TRBV4-2,.,TRBD2,CASSQTLADTGELFF,TGTGCCAGCAGCCAAACACTAGCGGACACCGGGGAGCTGTTTTTT
TRBJ2-6,TRBV6-4,.,TRBD2,CASSEVAGVPGANVLTF,TGTGCCAGCAGTGAAGTAGCGGGGGTACCTGGGGCCAACGTCCTGACTTTC
TRBJ1-1,TRBV19,.,TRBD1,CASRGQDTEAFF,TGTGCCAGTAGAGGACAGGACACTGAAGCTTTCTTT
TRBJ2-5,TRBV2,.,.,CASSDWTTGPPWAKTQYF,TGTGCCAGCAGTGATTGGACTACGGGACCACCTTGGGCGAAGACCCAGTACTTC
TRBJ2-2,TRBV7-2,.,TRBD1,CASSLVTGGNTGELFF,TGTGCCAGCAGCTTAGTTACAGGGGGGAACACCGGGGAGCTGTTTTTT
TRBJ2-5,TRBV4-1,once,TRBD1,CASSHAGTGVGETQYF,TGCGCCAGCAGCCATGCCGGGACAGGGGTCGGAGAGACCCAGTACTTC
TRBJ1-1,TRBV9,.,.,CASSVGSRGAFF,TGTGCCAGCAGCGTAGGAAGCAGAGGTGCTTTCTTT
TRBJ1-6,TRBV28,.,TRBD1,CASSRAGGPLYNSPLHF,TGTGCCAGCTCCCGGGCAGGGGGGCCACTATATAATTCACCCCTCCACTTT
TRBJ1-1,TRBV5-6,.,.,CASSPGNTEAFF,TGTGCCAGCAGCCCCGGGAACACTGAAGCTTTCTTT
TRBJ1-1,TRBV7-9,once,TRBD1,CASSLGQGDSNTEAFF,TGTGCCAGCAGCTTAGGACAGGGGGATTCGAACACTGAAGCTTTCTTT
TRBJ1-4,TRBV30,.,TRBD1,CAWMAGGIEKLFF,TGTGCCTGGATGGCAGGGGGTATTGAAAAACTGTTTTTT
TRBJ1-1,TRBV19,.,TRBD1,CARKGQEGLENTEAFF,TGTGCCAGGAAAGGACAGGAAGGGTTGGAGAACACTGAAGCTTTCTTT
TRBJ1-1,TRBV21-1,.,.,CASSRTGGTEAFF,TGTGCCAGCAGTCGGACAGGGGGGACTGAAGCTTTCTTT
TRBJ1-3,TRBV28,.,.,CASSAFRQSSGNTIYF,TGTGCCAGCAGCGCCTTCCGACAGAGCTCTGGAAACACCATATATTTT
TRBJ1-2,TRBV19,.,.,CASRRQESHYGYTF,TGTGCCAGTAGAAGACAGGAGTCTCACTATGGCTACACCTTC
TRBJ1-2,TRBV29-1,.,.,CSYSLYGGYTF,TGCAGCTACAGCCTCTATGGAGGCTACACCTTC
TRBJ1-4,TRBV6-5,.,.,CASSYSGAEKLFF,TGTGCCAGCAGTTACTCGGGGGCCGAAAAACTGTTTTTT
TRBJ1-2,TRBV10-2,few,.,CASGDSYGYTF,TGCGCCAGCGGTGACAGCTATGGCTACACCTTC
TRBJ1-2,TRBV7-2,.,.,CASSLGLNYGYTF,TGTGCCAGCAGCCTAGGACTTAACTATGGCTACACCTTC
TRBJ2-2,TRBV13,.,.,CASSPGENTGELFF,TGTGCCAGCAGCCCGGGGGAGAACACCGGGGAGCTGTTTTTT
TRBJ1-1,TRBV28,once,.,CASGPGGRAEAFF,TGTGCCAGCGGACCGGGGGGGAGGGCTGAAGCTTTCTTT
TRBJ2-3,TRBV18,.,TRBD1,CASSAGTGSLTDTQYF,TGTGCCAGCTCTGCCGGGACAGGGTCTCTAACAGATACGCAGTATTTT
TRBJ1-2,TRBV7-2,.,TRBD1,CASSATGAVYGYTF,TGTGCCAGCAGCGCGACAGGGGCCGTGTATGGCTACACCTTC
TRBJ1-6,TRBV4-1,.,.,CASSQGQRVGLSPLHF,TGCGCCAGCAGCCAAGGTCAGAGAGTGGGGCTTTCACCCCTCCACTTT
TRBJ1-5,TRBV6-5,.,.,CATQDSSTGNQPQHF,TGTGCCACCCAGGACAGCTCCACGGGCAATCAGCCCCAGCATTTT
TRBJ1-5,TRBV6-2/TRBV6-3,.,.,CASSLDGVTRAQHF,TGTGCCAGCAGCCTGGACGGGGTAACGAGAGCCCAGCATTTT
TRBJ1-3,TRBV19,.,.,CASRPTGLHSGNTIYF,TGTGCCAGTAGGCCCACAGGGCTCCACTCTGGAAACACCATATATTTT
TRBJ2-1,TRBV4-2,few,.,CASSQDSQSYNEQFF,TGTGCCAGCAGCCAAGATTCACAGTCCTACAATGAGCAGTTCTTC
TRBJ1-5,TRBV28,once,.,CASSTPGGGQPQHF,TGTGCCAGCAGTACCCCTGGGGGGGGTCAGCCCCAGCATTTT
TRBJ1-5,TRBV18,once,.,CASSPPRVGGERNQPQHF,TGTGCCAGCTCACCACCCCGGGTAGGGGGAGAACGCAATCAGCCCCAGCATTTT
TRBJ1-2,TRBV21-1,.,.,CASSKGTLQGAEGYTF,TGTGCCAGCAGCAAAGGAACGCTGCAGGGGGCGGAAGGCTACACCTTC
TRBJ1-5,TRBV29-1,once,TRBD1,CSVRDRDNQPQHF,TGCAGCGTCCGGGACAGGGACAATCAGCCCCAGCATTTT
TRBJ2-1,TRBV27,.,.,CASSLDRGARYNEQFF,TGTGCCAGCAGTTTAGATCGGGGGGCAAGGTACAATGAGCAGTTCTTC
TRBJ2-7,TRBV5-6,.,TRBD2,CASSNLAGGHEQYF,TGTGCCAGCAGCAACCTAGCGGGGGGACACGAGCAGTACTTC